Included here is one TCR beta chain sequence, with context. TCRdb reprocessed the PCR reads using MiXCR. This sample has about 38,000 clones; around half occur once, and the top ten carry less than 25%. The CDR3 length is 14 residues. Trimming stripped 5 bases from V and 4 bases from J, with 12 bases between. Germline loops: CDR1 SGHVS, CDR2 FNYEAQ. This sample was taken from a study of metastatic and nonmetastatic thyroid tumors. Treatment of any kind had been given to no patient before thyroid surgery. V gene TRBV7-6 combines with J gene TRBJ2-1; D is perhaps TRBD2 (5 bases). Sequencing was performed on tumor tissue. The sequence came from a male donor with papillary thyroid cancer or a benign thyroid nodule (not recorded which). Some clones in this sample may be carry-over from other donors' samples. The CDR3 bases are TGTGCCAGCAGCCCCCCCGGGGTTTACAATGAGCAGTTCTTC. Translating it yields CASSPPGVYNEQFF.